Described below is a single TCR beta chain sequence and its context. Its target is unknown. Losses at the gene ends were 8 bases for V and 8 bases for J; bases not matched to a gene: 6. The germline gives CDR1 LNHDA, CDR2 SQIVND (reference sequence). The CDR3 consists of 14 residues. This record comes from a study of graft-versus-host responses after intestinal transplantation. Libraries were prepared by immunoSEQ multiplex PCR; TCRdb keeps only in-frame clonotypes and omits some of them. The table includes approximately 75,000 clones, around 90% detected once. Study conclusions and caveats: Recipient-marrow GvH clones were detected, some having first appeared in ileum or blood.

Material: unstimulated CD8+ T cells sorted from spleen or lymph node cells, obtained before transplant. The TCR comes from a human donor who was the organ donor for an intestinal transplant. The chain links TRBV19 to TRBJ1-6; 10 bases are shared with TRBD1. The CDR3, as DNA: TGTGCCAGTTCCTTTGGGACAGGGGATTCACCCCTCCACTTT. As protein: CASSFGTGDSPLHF.